This T cell receptor beta chain was retrieved from a study of T cell responses to AZD1222 COVID-19 vaccine. The wider study: Pooling was applied to second doses at about 4 or about 12 weeks.

Per germline, CDR1 LNHDA and CDR2 SQIVND (reference sequence). Deletions cut 7 bases from V and 5 bases from J, with 23 bases between. The CDR3 extends over 16 amino acids. Repertoires were generated with immunoSEQ multiplex PCR, while TCRdb's copy carries only in-frame clones and drops some. The table lists 150,000 or so clones, 75% to 95% of them singletons, with 4.4% in the top ten. Study-level findings and limits: Mostly white British, mostly female donors; authors suggested clonal diversity may be underestimated. Vaccine-related CD4 TCRs covered spike, predominating at 160-218 and 743-854. The study reported that nearly half of spike-specific TCRs target unmutated variant regions.

With respect to this clone: What it binds is unknown.

The rearrangement uses TRBV19 and TRBJ1-1, with D perhaps matching TRBD1 (5 bases). This receptor was taken from an adult in good health. The sample was peripheral blood, taken on day 0 of AZD1222 vaccination. In DNA, the CDR3 is TGTGCCAGTAATATTCCAGGGTCAGGCTCTCCGACTGAAGCTTTCTTT. Encoded protein: CASNIPGSGSPTEAFF.